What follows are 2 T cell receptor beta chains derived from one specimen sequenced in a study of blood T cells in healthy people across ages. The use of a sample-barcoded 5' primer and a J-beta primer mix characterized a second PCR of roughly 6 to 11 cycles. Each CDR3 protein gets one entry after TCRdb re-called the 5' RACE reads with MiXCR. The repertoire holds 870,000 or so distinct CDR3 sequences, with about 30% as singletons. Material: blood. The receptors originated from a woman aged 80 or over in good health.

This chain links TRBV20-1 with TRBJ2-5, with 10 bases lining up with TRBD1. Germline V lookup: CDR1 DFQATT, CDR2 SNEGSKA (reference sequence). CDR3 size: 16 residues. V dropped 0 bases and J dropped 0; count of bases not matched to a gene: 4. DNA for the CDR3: TGCAGTGCTAGAGATTGGGGACAGGGGCACCAAGAGACCCAGTACTTC. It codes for CSARDWGQGHQETQYF.

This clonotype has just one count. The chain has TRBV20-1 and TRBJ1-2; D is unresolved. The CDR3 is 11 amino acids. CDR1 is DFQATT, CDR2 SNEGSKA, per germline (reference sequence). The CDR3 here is CRAERVYGYTF. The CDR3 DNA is TGCAGGGCTGAAAGAGTCTATGGCTACACCTTC.